This passage covers 10 T cell receptor beta chains from one sample sequenced in a study of T-cell memory formation after mild COVID-19. From the 5' RACE reads, TCRdb called clonotypes with MiXCR, one entry per CDR3 protein. The data hold fewer than 500,000 distinct CDR3 sequences, with about 23% observed a single time. The sample was PBMCs or a T cell subset sorted from them (not recorded which). All receptors derive from an adult woman who had mild COVID-19 (a few samples of this study predate the infection). Cell type and time point are not known.

This clonotype occurred a few times. V gene TRBV7-6 combines with J gene TRBJ2-5; D is unclear. The CDR3 length is 13 residues. Trimming pared 3 bases from V and 5 bases from J, leaving 10 bases between. CDR1 is SGHVS and CDR2 is FNYEAQ in the germline V gene. DNA of the CDR3: TGTGCCAGCAGCTTCGGTTGGTGGGAGACCCAGTACTTC. This codes for CASSFGWWETQYF.

The chain combines TRBV20-1 with TRBJ1-2; TRBD1 matches 11 bases. V lost 1 base and J lost 2; bases outside the gene matches: 0. Germline V CDR1 and CDR2: DFQATT, SNEGSKA (reference sequence). This CDR3 comprises 14 residues. CDR3 in amino acids: CSARGDRGNYGYTF. In DNA, the CDR3 is TGCAGTGCTAGAGGGGACAGGGGGAACTATGGCTACACCTTC.

This rearrangement joins TRBV30 to TRBJ2-7, with D maybe TRBD2 (5 bases). The CDR3 length is 13 residues. The V end was cut by 3 bases, the J end by 7 bases, with 16 bases between. CDR1 and CDR2 from the germline V gene are GTSNPN and SVGIG (reference sequence). CDR3 residues: CAWSAGGPGEQYF. The CDR3 DNA follows: TGTGCCTGGAGCGCGGGTGGGCCGGGAGAGCAGTACTTC.

CDR3 in DNA: TGTGCCAGCAGTTTTGGGCGCGGTGGGGATACGCAGTATTTT. Translating it yields CASSFGRGGDTQYF. This chain connects TRBV12-3 or TRBV12-4 to TRBJ2-3; D is uncertain. The CDR3 has 14 amino acids. V was clipped by 3 bases and J by 6 bases, with 13 bases between them.

V is TRBV12-3 or TRBV12-4 and J is TRBJ2-3; no reliable D call. V lost 3 bases and J lost 4, with 8 bases in between. This CDR3 is 13 amino acids long. CDR3 nucleotides: TGTGCCAGCAGTTTCCCCGTAGCAGATACGCAGTATTTT. Residues: CASSFPVADTQYF.

This clonotype was counted a single time. This chain uses TRBV6-5 with TRBJ1-1, with a tentative D call TRBD1 (5 bases). Trimming left V 7 bases short and J 8 bases short, with 17 bases between. CDR3 length: 13 amino acids. Germline CDR1 reads MNHEY; CDR2 reads SVGAGI. The CDR3 region has the DNA TGTGCCAGCATTGGGGGGGGACTTGGGGAAGCTTTCTTT. This gives the protein CASIGGGLGEAFF.

Only a few counts were recorded for this clonotype. This chain uses TRBV27 with TRBJ2-7; D call uncertain. Deletions cut 3 bases from V and 2 bases from J, with 8 bases between. Germline V gene lookup returns CDR1 MNHEY and CDR2 SMNVEV (reference sequence). The CDR3 has 13 amino acids. This chain's CDR3 is CASSFSPTYEQYF. Written as DNA, the CDR3 is TGTGCCAGCAGTTTCTCACCCACCTACGAGCAGTACTTC.

The CDR3 DNA reads TGTGCCAGCGTGACAGGACCCGGAGAGACCCAGTACTTC. Its translation is CASVTGPGETQYF. The chain is built from TRBV2 and TRBJ2-5; D is perhaps TRBD1 (6 bases). The CDR3 loop spans 13 amino acids. Germline CDR1 reads SNHLY; CDR2 reads FYNNEI. The V gene lost 8 bases and the J gene lost 4 bases, with 14 bases spanning the gap.

J is TRBJ1-2 and V is TRBV11-2; maybe TRBD1 (5 bases). The germline V gene has CDR1 SGHAT and CDR2 FQNNGV. V lost 5 bases and J lost 7, with 20 bases in between. The CDR3 is made up of 15 amino acids. The CDR3: CASSLSQGLTIGYTF. The CDR3 DNA is TGTGCCAGCAGCCTTTCCCAGGGCCTAACTATTGGCTACACCTTC.

The rearrangement joins TRBV30 to TRBJ2-1; weak D call: TRBD2 (6 bases). Germline V gene data show CDR1 as GTSNPN and CDR2 as SVGIG (reference sequence). With 2 bases removed from V and 0 bases from J, the gap between germline ends came to 14 bases. CDR3 size: 16 residues. The CDR3 protein is CAWSLRGLVSYNEQFF. The CDR3 bases are TGTGCCTGGAGTCTCCGGGGACTCGTCTCCTACAATGAGCAGTTCTTC.